The 7 T cell receptor beta chains in this list originate from one sample, sequenced in a study of T cells in Graves' hyperthyroidism and ophthalmopathy. TCR beta CDR3 sequences were amplified from RNA transcripts. HTBI primers were the set used in a first-round RT-PCR of the TCR CDR3. TCRdb recomputed calls from the multiplex PCR reads with MiXCR, one row per CDR3 protein. The data show 500,000 to 600,000 distinct CDR3 sequences, 15% to 20% seen once. Source material: blood. All receptors derive from a man in his forties with Graves' ophthalmopathy.

This clonotype was counted a few times. This chain links TRBV15 with TRBJ2-1; the D gene is possibly TRBD1 (6 bases). CDR1 LNHNV and CDR2 YYDKDF come from the germline V gene (reference sequence). The CDR3 is 13 amino acids. V was shortened by 11 bases and J by 5 bases, with 16 bases between the two germline ends. Here the CDR3 DNA reads TGTGCCGTTCCAGGGGACGACCACAATGAGCAGTTCTTC. Protein product: CAVPGDDHNEQFF.

The table lists this clonotype with many counts. The chain has TRBV3-1 and TRBJ2-1; D not resolved. The CDR3 is 13 amino acids. CDR1 LGHDT and CDR2 YNNKEL come from the germline V gene (reference sequence). The V gene lost 3 bases and the J gene lost 6 bases, with 9 bases spanning the gap. CDR3 DNA: TGTGCCAGCAGCCAGGGCATGAGCAATGAGCAGTTCTTC. Its protein product is CASSQGMSNEQFF.

About this clonotype itself: A read error may be the cause here, since a much bigger clone is one base away. The chain uses TRBV5-1 and TRBJ2-7; D perhaps matches TRBD2 (6 bases). Per germline, CDR1 SGHRS and CDR2 YFSETQ. The CDR3 sequence is 13 residues long. DNA for the CDR3: TGCGCCAGCAACTTGGATCCGGGGGACGAGCAGTACTTC. Translated, it gives CASNLDPGDEQYF.

This chain uses TRBV28 with TRBJ1-4, with TRBD1 matching 7 bases. Trimming removed 5 bases from V and 0 bases from J; junction bases left unmatched: 6. This CDR3 is 16 amino acids long. CDR1 and CDR2 from the germline V gene are MDHEN and SYDVKM. The CDR3 loop is CASSQQGTSTNEKLFF. CDR3 DNA sequence: TGTGCCAGCAGTCAACAGGGGACGTCAACTAATGAAAAACTGTTTTTT.

At least ten counts were recorded for this clonotype. The gene calls are TRBV2 and TRBJ2-1; 8 nucleotides line up with TRBD2. V gave up 2 bases and J gave up 9 bases; unmatched junction bases: 12. Germline V gives CDR1 SNHLY, CDR2 FYNNEI. The CDR3 contains 16 residues. CDR3 sequence: CASSEMGLAGSSEQFF. The DNA of the CDR3 is TGTGCCAGCAGTGAAATGGGGTTAGCGGGAAGTAGTGAGCAGTTCTTC. The whole variable domain, filled in from reference TRBV2 and TRBJ2-1, reads EPEVTQTPSHQVTQMGQEVILRCVPISNHLYFYWYRQILGQKVEFLVSFYNNEISEKSEIFDDQFSVERPDGSNFTLKIRSTKLEDSAMYFCASSEMGLAGSSEQFFGPGTRLTVL.

This clonotype was seen a few times. The V call is TRBV20-1, the J call TRBJ1-2; no firm D call. The V gene's germline CDR1 is DFQATT and CDR2 SNEGSKA (reference sequence). V dropped 5 bases and J dropped 2 bases, with 15 bases sitting between them. The CDR3 spans 14 residues. The CDR3 region is CSAPGEHWNYGYTF. CDR3 coding DNA: TGCAGTGCTCCCGGGGAACACTGGAACTATGGCTACACCTTC.

V gene TRBV25-1 combines with J gene TRBJ1-4, with D possibly being TRBD1 (6 bases). The CDR3 consists of 14 residues. Trimming removed 1 base at V and 7 bases at J, with 10 bases between. CDR1 is MGHDK, CDR2 SYGVNS, per germline. The CDR3 sequence: CASSEFGGREKLFF. The CDR3 coding sequence is TGTGCCAGCAGTGAATTCGGGGGCCGTGAAAAACTGTTTTTT.